A single T cell receptor beta chain is shown here with its context. The sample belongs to a study of beta chain features in type 1 diabetes. The CDR3 is 14 amino acids. Trimming at V came to 6 bases and at J to 5 bases, leaving 8 bases not matched to a gene. The germline CDR1 and CDR2 sequences are MNHNS and SASEGT. Expressed TCRB transcripts were sequenced after all isolated RNA was converted to cDNA. The method was immunoSEQ multiplex PCR; TCRdb's version includes in-frame clones alone and lacks a portion of them. The sample includes around 200,000 clones, 13% of them seen just once. The receptor was isolated from a woman aged 18 to 35 in good health. The V call is TRBV6-1, the J call TRBJ2-5; 8 nucleotides agree with TRBD2. The specimen sequenced was central memory CD4+ T cells from blood. The CDR3, as DNA: TGTGCCAGCAGGACCCGGGAGGGCCGGGAGACCCAGTACTTC. It encodes CASRTREGRETQYF.